These 9 T cell receptor beta chains originate from one sample sequenced in a study of memory B cells and T cells in multiple sclerosis. After stimulus-free culture, autoproliferating CFSE-dim and non-proliferating CFSE-high T cells were sequenced separately. Replicate wells were pooled after about seven days of stimulus-free culture of approximately 50 million CFSE-labeled PBMCs. Data came from immunoSEQ multiplex PCR; TCRdb stores just in-frame clones and leaves some out. The repertoire holds about 32,000 clones, with roughly 83% as singletons. For these TCRs, the target antigens are not known. Sequenced material: PBMCs from blood kept in culture. The receptor set was obtained from a human donor with multiple sclerosis.

CDR3 nucleotides: TGTGCCAGCAGCGGGGGGTCCTACGAGCAGTACTTC. It encodes CASSGGSYEQYF. The V and J genes are TRBV11-2 and TRBJ2-7; tentatively, D is TRBD2 (6 bases). V lost 5 bases and J lost 1, with 6 bases in between. CDR3 length: 12 amino acids. Germline-derived CDR1 and CDR2 are SGHAT and FQNNGV. Complete variable domain (other parts from reference TRBV11-2 and TRBJ2-7): EAGVAQSPRYKIIEKRQSVAFWCNPISGHATLYWYQQILGQGPKLLIQFQNNGVVDDSQLPKDRFSAERLKGVDSTLKIQPAKLEDSAVYLCASSGGSYEQYFGPGTRLTVT.

The chain uses TRBV10-3 and TRBJ1-3; 8 bases line up with TRBD1. Germline loops: CDR1 ENHRY, CDR2 SYGVKD. Unmatched junction bases numbered 6, after V lost 5 bases and J lost 0 bases. This CDR3 contains 16 residues. CDR3 in amino acids: CAISMMDRVSGNTIYF. The CDR3 nucleotides read TGTGCCATCAGTATGATGGACAGGGTCTCTGGAAACACCATATATTTT.

This chain links TRBV6-1 with TRBJ1-5; 7 bases line up with TRBD1. V lost 6 bases to trimming and J lost 2 bases; unmatched junction nucleotides: 7. From germline, CDR1 is MNHNS and CDR2 SASEGT. The CDR3 totals 15 residues. The CDR3 here is CASSPTGYGNQPQHF. Here the CDR3 DNA reads TGTGCCAGCAGCCCGACAGGGTATGGCAATCAGCCCCAGCATTTT.

The chain combines TRBV29-1 with TRBJ1-5; 7 nucleotides agree with TRBD1. The CDR3 consists of 13 residues. Germline loops: CDR1 SQVTM, CDR2 ANQGSEA. Trimming cost V 4 bases and J 4 bases; bases outside gene matches: 4. CDR3: CSVVGTDNQPQHF. In nucleotides, the CDR3 is TGCAGCGTTGTAGGGACAGATAATCAGCCCCAGCATTTT.

The sample holds a few counts of this clone. The chain joins TRBV7-6 to TRBJ2-2; no clear D. V lost 11 bases and J 1 base, leaving 8 bases between the germline ends. The CDR3 extends over 12 amino acids. Germline assignment: CDR1 SGHVS and CDR2 FNYEAQ. The CDR3 loop is CAGERNTGELFF. Here the CDR3 DNA reads TGTGCCGGAGAGCGGAACACCGGGGAGCTGTTTTTT.

This chain uses TRBV6-5 with TRBJ2-3; D may correspond to TRBD1 or TRBD2 (5 bases each). CDR3 size: 15 residues. The V end was cut by 8 bases, the J end by 2 bases, with 17 bases between. Germline-derived CDR1 and CDR2 are MNHEY and SVGAGI. This chain's CDR3 is CASGGASGHTDTQYF. The DNA for the CDR3 is TGTGCCAGCGGGGGTGCCTCGGGTCACACAGATACGCAGTATTTT.

The J gene is TRBJ2-7, the V gene TRBV5-1; unclear D gene. The CDR3 runs 14 residues. Trimming took 4 bases from V and 5 from J, leaving 16 bases between them. Germline lookup yields CDR1 SGHRS and CDR2 YFSETQ. CDR3: CASSTRWDGDEQYF. DNA of the CDR3: TGCGCCAGCAGCACCCGGTGGGATGGGGACGAGCAGTACTTC. The entire variable domain, with the rest obtained from reference TRBV5-1 and TRBJ2-7, is as follows: KAGVTQTPRYLIKTRGQQVTLSCSPISGHRSVSWYQQTPGQGLQFLFEYFSETQRNKGNFPGRFSGRQFSNSRSEMNVSTLELGDSALYLCASSTRWDGDEQYFGPGTRLTVT.

The genes are TRBV14 and TRBJ1-3, with D unclear. V lost 0 bases, J lost 2 bases, and 5 bases lay in between. The CDR3 covers 14 residues. The V gene's germline CDR1 is SGHDN and CDR2 FVKESK. CDR3 coding DNA: TGTGCCAGCAGCCAAGATTGGGCTGGAAACACCATATATTTT. Its protein product is CASSQDWAGNTIYF.

This clone came up a few times. The chain employs TRBV19 and TRBJ1-5; weak D call: TRBD1 (5 bases). Germline V CDR1 and CDR2: LNHDA, SQIVND (reference sequence). The CDR3 covers 15 residues. V was shortened by 5 bases and J by 3 bases, with 14 bases between the two germline ends. The CDR3 DNA is TGTGCCAGTAGTGATGACAGTGGGCTCAATCAGCCCCAGCATTTT. Translating it yields CASSDDSGLNQPQHF. Full variable domain (outside the CDR3, taken from reference TRBV19 and TRBJ1-5): DGGITQSPKYLFRKEGQNVTLSCEQNLNHDAMYWYRQDPGQGLRLIYYSQIVNDFQKGDIAEGYSVSREKKESFPLTVTSAQKNPTAFYLCASSDDSGLNQPQHFGDGTRLSIL.